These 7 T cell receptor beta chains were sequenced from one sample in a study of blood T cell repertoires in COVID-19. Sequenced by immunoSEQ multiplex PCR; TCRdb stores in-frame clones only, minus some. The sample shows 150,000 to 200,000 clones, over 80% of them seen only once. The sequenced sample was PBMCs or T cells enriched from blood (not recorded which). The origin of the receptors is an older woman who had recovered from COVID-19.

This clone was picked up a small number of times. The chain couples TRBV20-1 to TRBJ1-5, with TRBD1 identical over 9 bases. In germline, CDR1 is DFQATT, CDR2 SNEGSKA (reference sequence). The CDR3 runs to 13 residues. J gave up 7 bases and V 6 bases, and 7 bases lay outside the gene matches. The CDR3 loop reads CSASRDRDQPQHF. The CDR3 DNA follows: TGCAGTGCAAGTAGGGACAGGGACCAGCCCCAGCATTTT.

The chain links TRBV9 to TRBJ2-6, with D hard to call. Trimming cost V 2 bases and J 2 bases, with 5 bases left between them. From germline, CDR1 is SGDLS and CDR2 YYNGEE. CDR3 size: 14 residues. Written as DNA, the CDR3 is TGTGCCAGCAGCGTCCTAGCTGGGGCCAACGTCCTGACTTTC. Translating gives CASSVLAGANVLTF.

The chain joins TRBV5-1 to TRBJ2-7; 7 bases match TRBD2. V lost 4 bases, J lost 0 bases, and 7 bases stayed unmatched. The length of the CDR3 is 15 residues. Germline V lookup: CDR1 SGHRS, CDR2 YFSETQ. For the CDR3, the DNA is TGCGCCAGCAGCGAATCGGGGGGACGCTCCTACGAGCAGTACTTC. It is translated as CASSESGGRSYEQYF.

CDR3 loop: CASSRNQGASGNTIYF. Written as DNA, the CDR3 is TGCGCCAGCAGCAGGAATCAGGGGGCAAGTGGAAACACCATATATTTT. The chain joins TRBV5-1 to TRBJ1-3; 8 nucleotides align to TRBD1. Germline V gene sequence: CDR1 SGHRS, CDR2 YFSETQ. The ends lost 4 bases at V and 3 bases at J; junction bases unmatched: 9. The CDR3 runs 16 residues.

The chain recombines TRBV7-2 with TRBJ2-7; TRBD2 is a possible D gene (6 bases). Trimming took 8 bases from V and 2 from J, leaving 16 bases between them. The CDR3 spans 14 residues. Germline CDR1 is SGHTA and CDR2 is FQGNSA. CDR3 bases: TGTGCCAGCGCCCGCGGGGCGGGGCCCTACGAGCAGTACTTC. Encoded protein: CASARGAGPYEQYF.

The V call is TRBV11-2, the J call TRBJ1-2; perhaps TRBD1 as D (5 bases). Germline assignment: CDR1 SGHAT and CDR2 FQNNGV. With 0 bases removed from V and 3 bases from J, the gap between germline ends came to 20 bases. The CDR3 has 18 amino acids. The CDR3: CASSLDGGRGGGDYGYTF. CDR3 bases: TGTGCCAGCAGCTTAGACGGCGGGCGTGGCGGGGGTGACTATGGCTACACCTTC. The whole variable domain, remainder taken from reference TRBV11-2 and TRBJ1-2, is EAGVAQSPRYKIIEKRQSVAFWCNPISGHATLYWYQQILGQGPKLLIQFQNNGVVDDSQLPKDRFSAERLKGVDSTLKIQPAKLEDSAVYLCASSLDGGRGGGDYGYTFGSGTRLTVV.

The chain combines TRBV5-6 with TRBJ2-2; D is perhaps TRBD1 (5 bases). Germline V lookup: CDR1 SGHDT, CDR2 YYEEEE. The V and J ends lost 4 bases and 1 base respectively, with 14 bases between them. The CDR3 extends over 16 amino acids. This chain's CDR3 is CASSPQGSKNTGELFF. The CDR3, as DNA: TGTGCCAGCAGCCCCCAGGGTTCGAAGAACACCGGGGAGCTGTTTTTT. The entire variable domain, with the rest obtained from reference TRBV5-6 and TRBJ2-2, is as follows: DAGVTQSPTHLIKTRGQQVTLRCSPKSGHDTVSWYQQALGQGPQFIFQYYEEEERQRGNFPDRFSGHQFPNYSSELNVNALLLGDSALYLCASSPQGSKNTGELFFGEGSRLTVL.